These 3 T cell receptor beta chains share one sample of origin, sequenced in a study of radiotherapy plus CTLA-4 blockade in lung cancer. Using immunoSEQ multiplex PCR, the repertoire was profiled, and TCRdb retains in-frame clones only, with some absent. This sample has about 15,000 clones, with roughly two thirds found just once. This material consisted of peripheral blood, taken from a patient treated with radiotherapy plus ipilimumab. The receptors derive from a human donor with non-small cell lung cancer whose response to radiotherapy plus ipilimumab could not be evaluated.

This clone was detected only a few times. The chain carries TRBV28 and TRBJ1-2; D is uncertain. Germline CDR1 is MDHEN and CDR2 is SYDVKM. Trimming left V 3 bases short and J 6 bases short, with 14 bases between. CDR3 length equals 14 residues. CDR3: CASSFSEKVNGYTF. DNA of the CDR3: TGTGCCAGCAGTTTCTCAGAAAAAGTTAATGGCTACACCTTC.

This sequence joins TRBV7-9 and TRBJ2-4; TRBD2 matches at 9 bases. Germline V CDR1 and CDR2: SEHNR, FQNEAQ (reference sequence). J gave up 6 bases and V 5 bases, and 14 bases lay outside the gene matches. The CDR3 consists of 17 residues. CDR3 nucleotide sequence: TGTGCCAGCAGCCCTCGAGGGGCGGGGGGGCTGGGAAACATTCAGTACTTC. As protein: CASSPRGAGGLGNIQYF.

The CDR3 protein is CASSPTSAGTQYF. The CDR3 DNA follows: TGTGCCAGCAGCCCCACTAGCGCGGGTACGCAGTATTTT. The chain recombines TRBV7-7 with TRBJ2-3; the match to TRBD2 covers 7 bases. V was pared by 5 bases and J by 8 bases, with 7 bases of the junction left unmatched. The CDR3 has 13 amino acids. The germline gives CDR1 SSHAT, CDR2 FNYEAQ (reference sequence). The whole variable domain, filled in from reference TRBV7-7 and TRBJ2-3, reads GAGVSQSPRYKVTKRGQDVTLRCDPISSHATLYWYQQALGQGPEFLTYFNYEAQPDKSGLPSDRFSAERPEGSISTLTIQRTEQRDSAMYRCASSPTSAGTQYFGPGTRLTVL.